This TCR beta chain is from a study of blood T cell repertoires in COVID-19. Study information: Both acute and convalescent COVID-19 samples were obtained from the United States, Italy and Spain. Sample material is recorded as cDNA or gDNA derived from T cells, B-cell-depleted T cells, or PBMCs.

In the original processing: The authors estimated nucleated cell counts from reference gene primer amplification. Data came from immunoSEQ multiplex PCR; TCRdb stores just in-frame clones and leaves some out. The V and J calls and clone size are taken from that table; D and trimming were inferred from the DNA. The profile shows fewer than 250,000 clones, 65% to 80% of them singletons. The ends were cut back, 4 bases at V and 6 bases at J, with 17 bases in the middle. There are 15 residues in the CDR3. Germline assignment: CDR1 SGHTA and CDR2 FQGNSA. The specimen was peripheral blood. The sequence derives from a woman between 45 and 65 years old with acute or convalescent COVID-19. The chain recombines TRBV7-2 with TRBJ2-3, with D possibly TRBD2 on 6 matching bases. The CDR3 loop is CASSSTRDGPDTQYF. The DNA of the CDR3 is TGTGCCAGCAGCTCTACGCGGGATGGGCCTGATACGCAGTATTTT.